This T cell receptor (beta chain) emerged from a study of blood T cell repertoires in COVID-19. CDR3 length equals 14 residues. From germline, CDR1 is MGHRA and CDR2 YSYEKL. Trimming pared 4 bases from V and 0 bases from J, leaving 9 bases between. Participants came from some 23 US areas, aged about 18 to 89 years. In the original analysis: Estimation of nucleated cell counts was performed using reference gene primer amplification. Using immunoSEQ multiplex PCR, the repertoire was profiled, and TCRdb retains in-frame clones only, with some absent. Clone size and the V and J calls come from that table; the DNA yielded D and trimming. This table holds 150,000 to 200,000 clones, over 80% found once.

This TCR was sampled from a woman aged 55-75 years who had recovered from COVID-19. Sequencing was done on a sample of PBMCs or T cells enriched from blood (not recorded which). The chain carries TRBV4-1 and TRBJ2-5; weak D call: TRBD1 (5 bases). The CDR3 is CASSPRQYQETQYF. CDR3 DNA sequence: TGCGCCAGCAGCCCAAGACAGTACCAAGAGACCCAGTACTTC.